This TCR beta chain appears in the sequencing data of a study of cytomegalovirus exposure and HLA in healthy donors. About the study: The 95 to 150 validation repertoires used a platform that matched the one used for the approximately 700 first-cohort repertoires, as a later analysis reported.

The CDR3 sequence is 11 residues long. V was pared by 6 bases and J by 7 bases, with 9 bases between. Germline assignment: CDR1 MNHNS and CDR2 SASEGT. The donors were in the roughly 130-subject validation cohort, distinct from the approximately 670-subject first cohort. Some clones are missing from TCRdb's copy, which holds only in-frame ones; the method was immunoSEQ multiplex PCR. The top ten clones hold roughly 1.2% of a sample with tens of thousands of clones, about 90% of them seen once. Whole-study results and caveats: Reported results showed that the classifier diagnosed cytomegalovirus status with high specificity and sensitivity. Under in vitro conditions, a few CMV-associated chains were confirmed as specific for CMV antigens.

Note on this clone: What it recognizes is unknown.

Specimen: PBMCs. This chain connects TRBV6-1 to TRBJ1-2; D not resolved. The receptor's source is a woman aged 18-29 years in good health and CMV-seronegative. CDR3 residues: CASRGVGGYTF. CDR3 in DNA: TGTGCCAGCAGGGGAGTCGGTGGCTACACCTTC.